This T cell receptor (beta chain) originates from a study of T-cell memory formation after mild COVID-19. One entry per CDR3 protein results from TCRdb running MiXCR on the 5' RACE reads. The table has about 190,000 distinct CDR3 sequences, roughly 18% seen once; the top ten hold 2.4%. This clonotype was found a few times. Trimming left V 4 bases short and J 3 bases short, with 8 bases between. This CDR3 comprises 13 residues. CDR1 is SGDLS, CDR2 YYNGEE, per germline. The origin of this receptor is an adult woman who had mild COVID-19 (a few samples of this study predate the infection). Cell type and time point are not known. Sequencing was performed on PBMCs or a T cell subset sorted from them (not recorded which). This chain connects TRBV9 to TRBJ1-3; possible D gene TRBD1, 5 bases. The CDR3 sequence: CASSSRGGNTIYF. The CDR3 coding sequence is TGTGCCAGCAGCTCGAGGGGTGGAAACACCATATATTTT.